The source of this T cell receptor beta chain is a study of Graves' ophthalmopathy and Graves' hyperthyroidism. Study background: The blood sample was drawn at first diagnosis and before any treatment.

From RNA, the CDR3 regions of TCR beta chains were amplified and sequenced. In the first round, RT-PCR was carried out with HTBI primers, and a multiplex PCR formed the second round. MiXCR, applied by TCRdb to the multiplex PCR reads, yields one record per CDR3 protein. The sample carries 500,000 to 800,000 distinct CDR3 sequences, roughly two fifths recorded once. This TCR derives from an adult man with Graves' ophthalmopathy. Sequencing was carried out using peripheral blood.

The CDR3 DNA is TGTGCCAGCACCGGATTTGGGGGACCTGGAAACACCATATATTTT. It is translated as CASTGFGGPGNTIYF. The rearrangement uses TRBV7-9 and TRBJ1-3; tentatively, D is TRBD1 (5 bases). This CDR3 is 15 amino acids long. Germline CDR1 is SEHNR and CDR2 is FQNEAQ (reference sequence). The V end lost 7 bases, the J end lost 2 bases, and 15 bases lay between the germline ends.